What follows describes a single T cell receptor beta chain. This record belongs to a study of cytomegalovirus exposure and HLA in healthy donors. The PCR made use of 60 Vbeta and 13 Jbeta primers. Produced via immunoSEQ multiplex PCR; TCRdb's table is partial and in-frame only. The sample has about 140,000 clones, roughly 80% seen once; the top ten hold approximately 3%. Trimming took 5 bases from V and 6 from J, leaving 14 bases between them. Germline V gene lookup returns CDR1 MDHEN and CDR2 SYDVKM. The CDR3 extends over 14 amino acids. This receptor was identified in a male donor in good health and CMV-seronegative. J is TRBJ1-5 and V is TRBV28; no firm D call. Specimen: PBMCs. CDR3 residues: CASSTPWAGQPQHF. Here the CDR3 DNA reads TGTGCCAGCAGTACCCCCTGGGCGGGTCAGCCCCAGCATTTT.